This TCR beta chain was profiled in a study of beta chain features in type 1 diabetes. About the study: Sorted cells examined across all samples numbered 107,917,701. Study-level points and caveats: A closer apparent resemblance between naive, central memory and Treg TCRB repertoires was seen in patients than in healthy donors.

Germline-derived CDR1 and CDR2 are SGHNT and YYREEE (reference sequence). The CDR3 is 15 residues long. With 0 bases clipped from V and 8 bases from J, the junction kept 6 bases outside the gene matches. The sequenced template was cDNA made from the entire isolated RNA. Sequenced naive, central memory and regulatory T cell samples produced an average of approximately 3.8 million reads. Profiling relied on immunoSEQ multiplex PCR, and the TCRdb table lists in-frame clones only, not all of them. The profile shows 350,000 or so clones, 15% to 20% of them singletons. Of note for this clone: Antigen specificity is unknown.

Markers CD45RO/CCR7/CD25/CD127/CD95/CD27 served to sort CD4+ naive, central memory, regulatory and stem cell-like memory cells. Sequences were obtained from naive CD4+ T cells from blood. This receptor was identified in a woman aged 18-29 years in good health. J is TRBJ1-4 and V is TRBV5-4, with 8 bases that match TRBD1. The CDR3 DNA reads TGTGCCAGCAGCTTGGGGACAGGGCTGGGAGAAAAACTGTTTTTT. Translation gives CASSLGTGLGEKLFF.